The 2 T cell receptor beta chains below all came from one sample that was sequenced in a study of blood T cell repertoires in COVID-19. Data came from immunoSEQ multiplex PCR; TCRdb stores just in-frame clones and leaves some out. Among 70,000 to 100,000 clones listed, approximately 80% were seen once. Sequences were obtained from peripheral blood. These receptors all stem from a human donor in a cohort sampled during active COVID-19.

In this sample, this clone turned up once. The V and J genes are TRBV2 and TRBJ2-1, with TRBD1 as a possible D gene (5 bases). Trimming stripped 6 bases from V and 10 bases from J, with 22 bases between. CDR3 size: 15 residues. The V gene's germline CDR1 is SNHLY and CDR2 FYNNEI. This CDR3 is CASSALGQGVWEQFF. The CDR3 DNA sequence: TGTGCCAGCAGCGCCCTGGGGCAGGGTGTATGGGAGCAGTTCTTC.

The rearrangement joins TRBV2 to TRBJ1-5; a weak D match, TRBD1 (6 bases). There are 14 residues in the CDR3. Germline V lookup: CDR1 SNHLY, CDR2 FYNNEI. Trimming pared 4 bases from V and 9 bases from J, leaving 16 bases between. The CDR3 protein is CASSAGRGESPQHF. In DNA form, the CDR3 reads TGTGCCAGCAGTGCAGGGAGGGGGGAATCGCCCCAGCATTTT. The full variable domain, completed using reference TRBV2 and TRBJ1-5, is EPEVTQTPSHQVTQMGQEVILRCVPISNHLYFYWYRQILGQKVEFLVSFYNNEISEKSEIFDDQFSVERPDGSNFTLKIRSTKLEDSAMYFCASSAGRGESPQHFGDGTRLSIL.